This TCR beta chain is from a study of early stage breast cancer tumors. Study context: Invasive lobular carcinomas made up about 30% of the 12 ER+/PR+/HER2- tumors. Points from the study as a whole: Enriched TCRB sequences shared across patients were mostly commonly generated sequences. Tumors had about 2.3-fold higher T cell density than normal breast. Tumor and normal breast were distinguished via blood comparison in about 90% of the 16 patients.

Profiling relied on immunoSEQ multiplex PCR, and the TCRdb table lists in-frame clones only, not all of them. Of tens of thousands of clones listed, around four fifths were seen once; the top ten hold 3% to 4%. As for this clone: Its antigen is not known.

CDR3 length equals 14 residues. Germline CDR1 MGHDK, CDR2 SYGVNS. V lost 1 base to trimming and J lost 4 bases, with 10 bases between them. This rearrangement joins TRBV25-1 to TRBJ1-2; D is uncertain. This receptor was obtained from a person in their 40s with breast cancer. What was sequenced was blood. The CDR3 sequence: CASSESGRGYGYTF. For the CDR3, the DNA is TGTGCCAGCAGTGAATCTGGCAGAGGCTATGGCTACACCTTC.